This is a list of T cell receptor beta chains from one sample in a study of cytomegalovirus exposure and HLA in healthy donors. The data were produced by immunoSEQ multiplex PCR, yet TCRdb's version contains in-frame clones alone and is incomplete. Here the sample spans some 120,000 clones, around three quarters being singletons. The sample comprised PBMCs. The source is a man between 35 and 55 years old in good health and CMV-seronegative. Both conserved end residues are part of each CDR3. The order of the fields is CDR3 length, clone size, V gene, J gene, CDR3 protein. Some rows have no size entry. The others give once, few or many, or a class for an expanded clone.

16	-	TRBV9	TRBJ1-4	CASSVGAGARKEKLFF
14	-	TRBV7-9	TRBJ1-2	CASSSRDKGYGYTF
15	-	TRBV14	TRBJ2-3	CASSQQTGPTDTQYF
15	-	TRBV13	TRBJ1-2	CASSLSRGQGGGYTF
14	-	TRBV19	TRBJ1-5	CASTTGDSNQPQHF
14	-	TRBV29-1	TRBJ2-6	CSDRDASGANVLTF
14	-	TRBV4-1	TRBJ2-7	CASSQDPGSYEQYF
16	-	TRBV2	TRBJ1-1	CASDSMKDRGPSEAFF
10	-	TRBV20-1	TRBJ2-1	CSASGGEQFF
14	-	TRBV5-1	TRBJ1-5	CASSLDLGGQPQHF
15	-	TRBV6-1	TRBJ1-6	CASRPRFSSDSPLHF
18	once	TRBV7-2	TRBJ2-7	CASSLVIPGVTRFYEQYF
14	few	TRBV9	TRBJ2-3	CASSVLGGRDTQYF
15	-	TRBV11-2	TRBJ1-6	CASSLGQGFRSPLHF
13	-	TRBV12-5	TRBJ2-3	CASGSTGFDTQYF
14	-	TRBV6-5	TRBJ2-5	CASSLQGWQETQYF
15	few	TRBV9	TRBJ1-1	CASSTRQGPDTEAFF
15	-	TRBV7-8	TRBJ1-1	CASSLGSLGRTEAFF
15	-	TRBV5-1	TRBJ1-6	CASSLRVGQDSPLHF
13	-	TRBV4-3	TRBJ1-5	CASSQDRVQPQHF
13	-	TRBV28	TRBJ1-4	CASSGLPLEKLFF
15	-	TRBV5-4	TRBJ2-3	CASSFSGGNTDTQYF
13	-	TRBV11-3	TRBJ2-2	CASSLDETGELFF
15	once	TRBV4-3	TRBJ2-1	CASSQEWSTHNEQFF
15	-	TRBV6-5	TRBJ1-6	CASSYQLDSNSPLHF
15	-	TRBV9	TRBJ1-2	CASSVADRSSYGYTF
13	-	TRBV7-3	TRBJ2-7	CASSKTGGDEQYF
18	-	TRBV14	TRBJ2-3	CASSQVHLGTGLTDTQYF
16	few	TRBV9	TRBJ2-7	CASSQSEGTGGREQYF
13	-	TRBV7-6	TRBJ1-1	CASSSTENTEAFF
14	once	TRBV6-1	TRBJ1-2	CATHQTGGSYGYTF
17	few	TRBV9	TRBJ2-3	CASSVEGGEGETDTQYF
16	few	TRBV4-2	TRBJ2-3	CASSQEGAGGPDTQYF
15	few	TRBV19	TRBJ2-1	CASLGGPSSYNEQFF
15	few	TRBV7-2	TRBJ2-7	CASSLSGAFLFGQYF
12	few	TRBV30	TRBJ2-7	CAWGTGGDEQYF
12	-	TRBV9	TRBJ2-2	CASSVYTGELFF
13	-	TRBV4-1	TRBJ1-2	CASSQDGNYGYTF
14	-	TRBV27	TRBJ2-5	CASSLFRGGETQYF
16	-	TRBV7-2	TRBJ2-1	CASLPGGPLSYNEQFF
15	-	TRBV15	TRBJ1-5	CATSAEAGGNQPQHF
16	-	TRBV9	TRBJ2-3	CASSVVGSPSTDTQYF
14	-	TRBV7-2	TRBJ2-7	CASSPRRGPYEQYF
16	-	TRBV7-2	TRBJ2-7	CASSTGLAGAYAEQYF
17	few	TRBV6-1	TRBJ1-5	CASSVLKQGWGNQPQHF
12	-	TRBV5-6	TRBJ1-2	CASSDGVYGYTF
16	-	TRBV4-3	TRBJ2-5	CASSQVPGGYQETQYF